This TCR beta chain derives from a study of identical twins. The study, taken as a whole, reports: Compared with models, monozygotic twins showed more out-of-frame TCR alpha sharing.

Only healthy Caucasians were enrolled as donors. CDR3 size: 15 residues. V dropped 6 bases and J dropped 1; count of bases not matched to a gene: 6. In the case of this clonotype: Its antigen is still unknown.

In TCRdb, the 5' RACE reads were re-called with MiXCR into one record per CDR3 protein. The repertoire holds 400,000 or so distinct CDR3 sequences, with approximately 9.1% as singletons. The specimen sequenced was naive T cells sorted from blood. The TCR originated in a woman aged 45-65 years in good health. This rearrangement joins TRBV12-3 or TRBV12-4 to TRBJ2-7; TRBD2 matches 10 bases. CDR3 residues: CASSPRAGGSYEQYF. The CDR3 coding sequence is TGTGCCAGCAGCCCGAGAGCGGGAGGGTCCTACGAGCAGTACTTC.